Below are 31 T cell receptor beta chains sequenced from a single sample in a study of blood T cell repertoires in COVID-19 (TCRdb year 2020). The library was produced with the immunoSEQ multiplex PCR assay. TCRdb took over this immuneACCESS table, retaining in-frame rearrangements with V and J assigned. Such tables are incomplete; in checked studies, under half of the missing clones stem from an unresolved V gene, and the remainder is unexplained. Across this sample there are roughly 100,000 clones, with approximately 86% seen only once. The biggest ten clones account for 3% of the sample. Sequencing was carried out using peripheral blood. The source is a man aged 45-60 years with active or convalescent COVID-19.

In the case of this clone: The identical CDR3 is also encoded by other nucleotide sequences in the sample. The chain has TRBV4-1 and TRBJ1-5; possible D gene TRBD1, 5 bases. CDR1 and CDR2 from the germline V gene are MGHRA and YSYEKL. The CDR3 loop spans 16 amino acids. Trimming removed 0 bases at V and 1 base at J, with 10 bases between. The CDR3 sequence is CASSQDLAGSNQPQHF. DNA of the CDR3: TGCGCCAGCAGCCAAGATCTGGCAGGGAGCAATCAGCCCCAGCATTTT.

The CDR3, as DNA: TGTGCCAGCAGTTCTCCCGAGCACGCTGAAGCTTTCTTT. Translation gives CASSSPEHAEAFF. V gene TRBV25-1 combines with J gene TRBJ1-1; D is unresolved. Trimming stripped 5 bases from V and 6 bases from J, with 13 bases between. This CDR3 is 13 amino acids long. The germline V gene encodes CDR1 MGHDK and CDR2 SYGVNS.

The chain is built from TRBV7-2 and TRBJ2-7; 10 positions match TRBD1. This CDR3 spans 11 amino acids. From germline, CDR1 is SGHTA and CDR2 FQGNSA. V lost 3 bases to trimming and J lost 12 bases; unmatched junction nucleotides: 2. In DNA, the CDR3 is TGTGCCAGCAGCTTCGGGACAGGGGTGTACTTC. Translating it yields CASSFGTGVYF.

The count of this clone is one. J is TRBJ2-5 and V is TRBV6-6; weak D call: TRBD2 (7 bases). Trimming left V 6 bases short and J 2 bases short, with 16 bases between. Germline V gene data show CDR1 as MNHNY and CDR2 as SVGAGI (reference sequence). The CDR3 consists of 15 residues. Here the CDR3 reads CASSLGGGGQETQYF. CDR3 in DNA: TGTGCCAGCAGCCTTGGGGGGGGCGGGCAAGAGACCCAGTACTTC.

The rearrangement uses TRBV10-3 and TRBJ2-3, with 10 bases identical to TRBD1. Germline values: CDR1 ENHRY, CDR2 SYGVKD. Germline trimming cut 7 bases from V and 3 bases from J; bases unmatched to any gene: 4. The CDR3 sequence is 14 residues long. The CDR3 nucleotides read TGTGCCATCAACCCGGGACAGGGGACAGATACGCAGTATTTT. Its translation is CAINPGQGTDTQYF.

This clone was counted between two and nine times. V gene TRBV28 combines with J gene TRBJ2-7; 8 nucleotides match TRBD1. CDR3 length equals 13 residues. Germline V gives CDR1 MDHEN, CDR2 SYDVKM. V gave up 7 bases and J gave up 2 bases; unmatched junction bases: 4. This chain's CDR3 is CASTKQGAYEQYF. The CDR3 DNA reads as TGTGCCAGCACTAAACAGGGGGCCTACGAGCAGTACTTC.

In its sample, this clone was seen a few times. As DNA, the CDR3 is TGCGCCAGCAGCCAGGGACAGGGGGGCAATCAGCCCCAGCATTTT. It specifies CASSQGQGGNQPQHF. The J gene is TRBJ1-5, the V gene TRBV4-1; 11 nucleotides line up with TRBD1. From germline, CDR1 is MGHRA and CDR2 YSYEKL. The CDR3 is made up of 15 amino acids. V shed 3 bases and J 2 bases; nucleotides not matched to a gene: 0.

For the CDR3, the DNA is TGCGCCAGCAGCCAACTGGACAGGGCAGCCTACGAGCAGTACTTC. Translating gives CASSQLDRAAYEQYF. The chain is built from TRBV4-1 and TRBJ2-7; 8 nucleotides agree with TRBD1. The CDR3 covers 15 residues. The junction had 5 bases not matched to a gene; V was cut back by 2 bases and J by 2 bases. In germline, CDR1 is MGHRA, CDR2 YSYEKL.

CDR3 bases: TGTGCCAGCAGCCGGAGCAGGGAACAAAACATTCAGTACTTC. Translating gives CASSRSREQNIQYF. V is TRBV9 and J is TRBJ2-4; perhaps TRBD1 as D (5 bases). With 4 bases removed from V and 5 bases from J, the gap between germline ends came to 13 bases. The CDR3 contains 14 residues. Germline V gene sequence: CDR1 SGDLS, CDR2 YYNGEE.

This chain connects TRBV7-2 to TRBJ1-3; D remains ambiguous. With 2 bases removed from V and 4 bases from J, the gap between germline ends came to 6 bases. The length of the CDR3 is 13 residues. In germline, CDR1 is SGHTA, CDR2 FQGNSA. CDR3 nucleotides: TGTGCCAGCAGCTTATGGCGGGGAAACACCATATATTTT. Its translation: CASSLWRGNTIYF.

The rearrangement links TRBV6-1 to TRBJ2-5; 12 bases map to TRBD2. The CDR3 is made up of 18 amino acids. V trimming: 0 bases; J trimming: 2 bases; junction bases outside the gene matches: 7. The germline V gene has CDR1 MNHNS and CDR2 SASEGT. CDR3 residues: CASSEAWGLAGQQETQYF. As DNA, the CDR3 is TGTGCCAGCAGTGAAGCGTGGGGACTAGCGGGCCAACAAGAGACCCAGTACTTC.

V gene TRBV6-5 combines with J gene TRBJ2-5; TRBD2 matches 11 bases. This CDR3 has 15 amino acids. V shed 6 bases, J shed 1 base, and the junction held 4 bases outside the gene matches. CDR1 MNHEY and CDR2 SVGAGI come from the germline V gene. The CDR3 region is CASSTGTSGQETQYF. CDR3 DNA sequence: TGTGCCAGCAGCACCGGGACTAGCGGCCAAGAGACCCAGTACTTC.

The V call is TRBV7-2, the J call TRBJ1-6; 7 bases are shared with TRBD1. The CDR3 spans 15 residues. V dropped 2 bases and J dropped 9; count of bases not matched to a gene: 7. The germline V gene has CDR1 SGHTA and CDR2 FQGNSA. CDR3 DNA: TGTGCCAGCAGCTTATCAGGGGGGTCCCCTTCACCCCTCCACTTT. Its protein product is CASSLSGGSPSPLHF.

This chain uses TRBV7-2 with TRBJ1-5; 9 nucleotides match TRBD1. The CDR3 spans 15 residues. The germline CDR1 and CDR2 sequences are SGHTA and FQGNSA. V trimming: 0 bases; J trimming: 6 bases; junction bases outside the gene matches: 3. CDR3 residues: CASSLAGTGSQPQHF. The CDR3 DNA reads TGTGCCAGCAGCTTAGCGGGGACAGGGAGTCAGCCCCAGCATTTT.

The chain combines TRBV5-6 with TRBJ1-4, with D perhaps matching TRBD1 (6 bases). The CDR3 has 15 amino acids. V was pared by 0 bases and J by 3 bases, with 9 bases between. The germline V gene has CDR1 SGHDT and CDR2 YYEEEE. The CDR3 protein is CASSLGQVPNEKLFF. CDR3 sequence (DNA): TGTGCCAGCAGCTTGGGACAGGTTCCTAATGAAAAACTGTTTTTT.

This clone showed up just a few times. The chain uses TRBV28 and TRBJ1-1; D unresolved. Trimming took off 6 bases at V and 0 bases at J, with 5 bases between the two ends. Germline-derived CDR1 and CDR2 are MDHEN and SYDVKM. The length of the CDR3 is 12 residues. CDR3 DNA sequence: TGTGCCAGCAGATCCATGAACACTGAAGCTTTCTTT. Protein: CASRSMNTEAFF.

The chain is built from TRBV5-5 and TRBJ2-7, with TRBD1 matching over 9 bases. This CDR3 has 12 residues. Germline CDR1 is SGHKS and CDR2 is YYEKEE (reference sequence). V was clipped by 4 bases and J by 11 bases; unmatched bases: 7. CDR3 residues: CASSVDRDREYF. CDR3 sequence (DNA): TGTGCCAGCAGCGTTGACCGGGACAGGGAGTACTTC.

The sample holds one count of this clone. The CDR3 DNA follows: TGTGCCAGCAGCGCCCGGGACAGGGATAATTCACCCCTCCACTTT. It translates to CASSARDRDNSPLHF. The chain joins TRBV9 to TRBJ1-6; 9 nucleotides agree with TRBD1. Germline V lookup: CDR1 SGDLS, CDR2 YYNGEE. CDR3 length: 15 amino acids. Trimming took 3 bases from V and 5 from J; bases not matched to a gene: 3.

V gene TRBV13 combines with J gene TRBJ2-4; D remains unclear. Germline V gene sequence: CDR1 PRHDT, CDR2 FYEKMQ (reference sequence). Trimming stripped 7 bases from V and 6 bases from J, with 16 bases between. The CDR3 is made up of 14 amino acids. The CDR3 is CASTARKSGNIQYF. CDR3 nucleotides: TGTGCCAGCACCGCCCGCAAGAGTGGAAACATTCAGTACTTC.

The chain recombines TRBV12-3 or TRBV12-4 with TRBJ1-2; 7 bases map to TRBD1. V dropped 4 bases and J dropped 2; count of bases not matched to a gene: 1. CDR3 length equals 13 residues. In DNA form, the CDR3 reads TGTGCCAGCAGTTCGGGACAGAACTATGGCTACACCTTC. This gives the protein CASSSGQNYGYTF.

The rearrangement links TRBV19 to TRBJ2-3; 8 nucleotides match TRBD1. Germline V gene sequence: CDR1 LNHDA, CDR2 SQIVND (reference sequence). J was trimmed by 6 bases and V by 5 bases; bases with no gene match: 13. This CDR3 has 16 amino acids. The CDR3 region is CASSSDDRGGLDTQYF. CDR3 coding DNA: TGTGCCAGTAGTTCTGACGACAGGGGTGGTTTGGATACGCAGTATTTT.

The chain joins TRBV6-6 to TRBJ1-2, with TRBD1 identical over 8 bases. Germline V gene lookup returns CDR1 MNHNY and CDR2 SVGAGI (reference sequence). The CDR3 is 13 residues long. V was pared by 6 bases and J by 8 bases, with 8 bases of the junction left unmatched. CDR3 DNA sequence: TGTGCCAGCAGCCCGGACAGGGTTGGGGGCTACACCTTC. It specifies CASSPDRVGGYTF.

The V and J genes are TRBV9 and TRBJ2-2; TRBD1 is a possible D gene (5 bases). The CDR3 has 16 residues. Between the trimmed V and J ends, which lost 5 bases and 0 bases, there was a span of 14 bases. Germline values: CDR1 SGDLS, CDR2 YYNGEE. DNA of the CDR3: TGTGCCAGCAGTGAAGGTGGGGCCGCGAACACCGGGGAGCTGTTTTTT. It encodes CASSEGGAANTGELFF.

The CDR3 DNA is TGCGCCAGCAGCTTGGGACAGGGCGCGAACACCGGGGAGCTGTTTTTT. Translated: CASSLGQGANTGELFF. The chain employs TRBV5-1 and TRBJ2-2; 7 positions agree with TRBD1. The CDR3 runs 16 residues. Germline CDR1 is SGHRS and CDR2 is YFSETQ. With V trimmed by 0 bases and J by 0 bases, 2 bases remained unmatched.

The rearrangement joins TRBV27 to TRBJ2-7; possible D gene TRBD1, 5 bases. V was shortened by 2 bases and J by 3 bases, with 14 bases between the two germline ends. The CDR3 extends over 15 amino acids. Germline CDR1 is MNHEY and CDR2 is SMNVEV (reference sequence). CDR3 DNA sequence: TGTGCCAGCAGTTTACTTATCGAACAGGTCTACGAGCAGTACGTC. It specifies CASSLLIEQVYEQYV.

The V gene is TRBV27, the J gene TRBJ1-3, with 7 bases matching TRBD1. The trim removed 2 bases at V and 4 bases at J, leaving 5 bases unmatched. Germline CDR1 is MNHEY and CDR2 is SMNVEV (reference sequence). CDR3 length: 15 amino acids. CDR3 in DNA: TGTGCCAGCAGTTTAACAGGGGTGTCCGGAAACACCATATATTTT. Translating it yields CASSLTGVSGNTIYF.

The chain carries TRBV18 and TRBJ2-7; 11 bases line up with TRBD2. Germline assignment: CDR1 KGHSH and CDR2 LQKENI. The J segment lost 3 bases and the V segment lost 6 bases, leaving 10 bases of the junction unmatched. The CDR3 has 16 residues. In DNA form, the CDR3 reads TGTGCCAGCTCCCCGACGACTAGCGGGGACCTCTACGAGCAGTACGTC. Its translation is CASSPTTSGDLYEQYV.

The rearrangement links TRBV28 to TRBJ2-2, with 7 nucleotides matching TRBD2. The CDR3 covers 15 residues. J gave up 5 bases and V 10 bases, and 13 bases lay outside the gene matches. The germline V gene encodes CDR1 MDHEN and CDR2 SYDVKM. CDR3: CATLGGRGGTGELFF. In DNA, the CDR3 is TGTGCCACCCTCGGGGGAAGGGGAGGGACCGGGGAGCTGTTTTTT.

The chain couples TRBV30 to TRBJ2-1, with 9 nucleotides matching TRBD2. J was trimmed by 9 bases and V by 2 bases; bases with no gene match: 11. From germline, CDR1 is GTSNPN and CDR2 SVGIG (reference sequence). The CDR3 totals 15 residues. CDR3 bases: TGTGCCTGGAGTTCAACCGGGACTAGCAATCTTGAGCAGTTCTTC. Translating it yields CAWSSTGTSNLEQFF.

This chain uses TRBV24-1 with TRBJ2-7; D may be TRBD1 (6 bases). CDR1 is KGHDR, CDR2 SFDVKD, per germline. The CDR3 is 14 residues long. Trimming removed 9 bases from V and 0 bases from J, with 14 bases in between. Written as DNA, the CDR3 is TGTGCCACCTCCGACCCGACAGGCTCCTACGAGCAGTACTTC. Translating it yields CATSDPTGSYEQYF.

A few counts support this clone. This sequence joins TRBV19 and TRBJ1-4, with unresolved D. Per the germline V gene, CDR1 is LNHDA and CDR2 is SQIVND (reference sequence). V lost 5 bases and J 0 bases, leaving 7 bases between the germline ends. The CDR3 runs to 14 residues. CDR3 sequence (DNA): TGTGCCAGTAGTCGTACAGCAACTAATGAAAAACTGTTTTTT. This gives the protein CASSRTATNEKLFF. Using reference TRBV19 and TRBJ1-4 for the parts outside the CDR3, the full variable domain is DGGITQSPKYLFRKEGQNVTLSCEQNLNHDAMYWYRQDPGQGLRLIYYSQIVNDFQKGDIAEGYSVSREKKESFPLTVTSAQKNPTAFYLCASSRTATNEKLFFGSGTQLSVL.